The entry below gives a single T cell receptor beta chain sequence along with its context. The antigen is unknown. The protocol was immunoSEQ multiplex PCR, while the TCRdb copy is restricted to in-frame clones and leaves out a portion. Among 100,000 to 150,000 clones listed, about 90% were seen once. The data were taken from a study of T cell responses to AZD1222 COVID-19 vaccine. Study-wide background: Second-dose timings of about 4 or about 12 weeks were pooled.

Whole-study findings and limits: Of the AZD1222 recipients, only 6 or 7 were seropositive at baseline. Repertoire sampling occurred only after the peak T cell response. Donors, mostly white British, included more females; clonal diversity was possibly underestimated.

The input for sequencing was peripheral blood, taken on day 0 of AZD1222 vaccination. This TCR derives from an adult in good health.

The CDR3 coding sequence is TGTGCCAGCAGCGGGGGGGCGGGGTCGAACACTGAAGCTTTCTTT. It yields the protein CASSGGAGSNTEAFF. The chain joins TRBV9 to TRBJ1-1; D may be TRBD1 (6 bases). V dropped 3 bases and J dropped 1 base, with 13 bases sitting between them. Looked up from germline, CDR1 is SGDLS and CDR2 is YYNGEE. The CDR3 totals 15 residues.